This is a list of T cell receptor beta chains from one sample in a study of T cells in Graves' hyperthyroidism and ophthalmopathy. TCRdb called the multiplex PCR reads again in MiXCR, with one record for every CDR3 protein. In the table there are a few hundred thousand distinct CDR3 sequences, less than 20% of which are singletons. The sample taken for sequencing was blood. The receptors here all came from a woman aged 50 to 60 with Graves' hyperthyroidism. Each CDR3 is given with its conserved first and last residue. D genes are given only for firm matches. The size field is filled for only some rows; it gives once, few, many or a size class.

J gene: TRBJ1-3
clone size: many
V gene: TRBV28
D gene: NA
CDR3 protein: CASSTPTRTSGNTIYF
CDR3 DNA: TGTGCCAGCAGCACCCCAACCAGAACCTCTGGAAACACCATATATTTT

J gene: TRBJ1-1
clone size: few
V gene: TRBV6-1
D gene: TRBD1
CDR3 protein: CASSVLQGTTEAFF
CDR3 DNA: TGTGCCAGCAGCGTCTTACAGGGGACCACTGAAGCTTTCTTT

J gene: TRBJ2-5
clone size: many
V gene: TRBV28
D gene: TRBD2
CDR3 protein: CASSSSGGAEQETQYF
CDR3 DNA: TGTGCCAGCAGTTCCTCGGGGGGAGCGGAGCAAGAGACCCAGTACTTC

J gene: TRBJ1-2
clone size: many
V gene: TRBV30
D gene: NA
CDR3 protein: CAWHRAGKYGYTF
CDR3 DNA: TGTGCCTGGCACAGGGCCGGGAAGTATGGCTACACCTTC

J gene: TRBJ1-5
clone size: NA
V gene: TRBV27
D gene: NA
CDR3 protein: CASSMGGGENQPQHF
CDR3 DNA: TGTGCCAGCAGTATGGGGGGGGGGGAAAATCAGCCCCAGCATTTT

J gene: TRBJ1-5
clone size: many
V gene: TRBV20-1
D gene: TRBD1
CDR3 protein: CSAREGTANQPQHF
CDR3 DNA: TGCAGTGCTAGAGAAGGGACAGCAAATCAGCCCCAGCATTTT

J gene: TRBJ2-5
clone size: NA
V gene: TRBV11-3
D gene: TRBD2
CDR3 protein: CASSLYGTSFSETQYF
CDR3 DNA: TGTGCCAGCAGCTTATACGGGACTAGCTTCAGTGAGACCCAGTACTTC

J gene: TRBJ1-1
clone size: NA
V gene: TRBV19
D gene: NA
CDR3 protein: CASRLLHEAFF
CDR3 DNA: TGTGCCAGTAGGCTGCTTCATGAAGCTTTCTTT

J gene: TRBJ2-3
clone size: many
V gene: TRBV7-3
D gene: NA
CDR3 protein: CASSLSRTTDTQYF
CDR3 DNA: TGTGCCAGCAGCCTTAGTCGTACGACAGATACGCAGTATTTT

J gene: TRBJ1-2
clone size: many
V gene: TRBV30
D gene: NA
CDR3 protein: CAWSVGRPSGYTF
CDR3 DNA: TGTGCCTGGAGTGTAGGGCGTCCAAGCGGCTACACCTTC

J gene: TRBJ2-5
clone size: many
V gene: TRBV20-1
D gene: NA
CDR3 protein: CSAAGPQETQYF
CDR3 DNA: TGCAGTGCCGCCGGGCCCCAAGAGACCCAGTACTTC

J gene: TRBJ2-1
clone size: NA
V gene: TRBV12-3/TRBV12-4
D gene: NA
CDR3 protein: CASSLSSDYNEQFF
CDR3 DNA: TGTGCCAGCAGTTTATCTAGCGACTACAATGAGCAGTTCTTC

J gene: TRBJ1-5
clone size: many
V gene: TRBV12-3/TRBV12-4
D gene: TRBD1
CDR3 protein: CASSLQGAVDNQPQHF
CDR3 DNA: TGTGCCAGCAGCTTGCAGGGGGCGGTCGACAATCAGCCCCAGCATTTT

J gene: TRBJ1-1
clone size: NA
V gene: TRBV5-5
D gene: NA
CDR3 protein: CASSPYGGNTEAFF
CDR3 DNA: TGTGCCAGCAGCCCGTACGGGGGGAACACTGAAGCTTTCTTT

J gene: TRBJ2-5
clone size: many
V gene: TRBV12-3/TRBV12-4
D gene: NA
CDR3 protein: CASGSTPGTQYF
CDR3 DNA: TGTGCCAGCGGCTCGACACCGGGGACCCAGTACTTC

J gene: TRBJ2-6
clone size: many
V gene: TRBV12-3/TRBV12-4
D gene: TRBD1
CDR3 protein: CASSADRAGANVLTF
CDR3 DNA: TGTGCCAGCAGTGCCGACAGGGCTGGGGCCAACGTCCTGACTTTC

J gene: TRBJ1-1
clone size: many
V gene: TRBV11-2
D gene: NA
CDR3 protein: CASTPRVENTEAFF
CDR3 DNA: TGTGCCAGCACCCCCAGGGTGGAGAACACTGAAGCTTTCTTT

J gene: TRBJ2-1
clone size: many
V gene: TRBV12-3/TRBV12-4
D gene: NA
CDR3 protein: CASREGGTKRGEQFF
CDR3 DNA: TGTGCCAGCAGGGAAGGGGGGACCAAACGGGGTGAGCAGTTCTTC

J gene: TRBJ2-7
clone size: few
V gene: TRBV30
D gene: NA
CDR3 protein: CAWSEHSYEQYF
CDR3 DNA: TGTGCCTGGAGTGAACACTCCTACGAGCAGTACTTC

J gene: TRBJ2-5
clone size: many
V gene: TRBV28
D gene: NA
CDR3 protein: CASSLSQSGETQYF
CDR3 DNA: TGTGCCAGCAGTTTATCACAGTCGGGAGAGACCCAGTACTTC

J gene: TRBJ1-1
clone size: NA
V gene: TRBV19
D gene: TRBD1
CDR3 protein: CASSNQGTGSRAEAFF
CDR3 DNA: TGTGCCAGTAGTAACCAAGGGACAGGGTCGAGGGCTGAAGCTTTCTTT

J gene: TRBJ2-1
clone size: NA
V gene: TRBV7-9
D gene: NA
CDR3 protein: CASSLDRKRNEQFF
CDR3 DNA: TGTGCCAGCAGCTTGGACAGAAAGAGAAATGAGCAGTTCTTC

J gene: TRBJ2-7
clone size: NA
V gene: TRBV5-1
D gene: TRBD2
CDR3 protein: CASSLWASGKSYEQYF
CDR3 DNA: TGCGCCAGCAGCTTGTGGGCTAGCGGGAAGTCCTACGAGCAGTACTTC

J gene: TRBJ2-3
clone size: NA
V gene: TRBV2
D gene: TRBD2
CDR3 protein: CASSEQASGSTDTQYF
CDR3 DNA: TGTGCCAGCAGTGAACAGGCTAGCGGGAGTACAGATACGCAGTATTTT

J gene: TRBJ1-3
clone size: NA
V gene: TRBV7-2
D gene: TRBD1
CDR3 protein: CASSLGTGGTTIYF
CDR3 DNA: TGTGCCAGCAGCCTCGGGACAGGGGGAACCACCATATATTTT

J gene: TRBJ1-3
clone size: NA
V gene: TRBV12-3/TRBV12-4
D gene: NA
CDR3 protein: CASRTISGNTIYF
CDR3 DNA: TGTGCCAGCAGAACCATTTCTGGAAACACCATATATTTT

J gene: TRBJ2-2
clone size: many
V gene: TRBV12-3/TRBV12-4
D gene: TRBD2
CDR3 protein: CASSRSETSANTGELFF
CDR3 DNA: TGTGCCAGCAGTAGGTCTGAAACTAGCGCGAACACCGGGGAGCTGTTTTTT

J gene: TRBJ2-1
clone size: many
V gene: TRBV2
D gene: TRBD2
CDR3 protein: CASSGDYLGEQFF
CDR3 DNA: TGTGCCAGCAGTGGGGACTACCTGGGGGAGCAGTTCTTC

J gene: TRBJ1-5
clone size: many
V gene: TRBV12-3/TRBV12-4
D gene: NA
CDR3 protein: CASSGPMRVPGPQHF
CDR3 DNA: TGTGCCAGCAGCGGGCCCATGCGGGTCCCCGGGCCCCAGCATTTT

J gene: TRBJ2-1
clone size: NA
V gene: TRBV7-9
D gene: TRBD1
CDR3 protein: CASSSGTGGFNEQFF
CDR3 DNA: TGTGCCAGCAGCTCCGGGACAGGGGGATTCAATGAGCAGTTCTTC

J gene: TRBJ2-6
clone size: many
V gene: TRBV10-2
D gene: TRBD2
CDR3 protein: CASRGGGRTSRHRTSGANVLTF
CDR3 DNA: TGCGCCAGCCGGGGGGGGGGCAGGACTAGCAGACACCGGACCTCTGGGGCCAACGTCCTGACTTTC

J gene: TRBJ2-1
clone size: many
V gene: TRBV11-2
D gene: NA
CDR3 protein: CASSLSHQSYNEQFF
CDR3 DNA: TGTGCCAGCAGCTTGTCTCATCAATCCTACAATGAGCAGTTCTTC

J gene: TRBJ2-1
clone size: NA
V gene: TRBV5-4
D gene: NA
CDR3 protein: CASSPTDNNEQFF
CDR3 DNA: TGTGCCAGCAGCCCCACGGACAACAATGAGCAGTTCTTC

J gene: TRBJ2-2
clone size: NA
V gene: TRBV20-1
D gene: NA
CDR3 protein: CSARVNGRTGELFF
CDR3 DNA: TGCAGTGCTAGAGTCAACGGGCGCACCGGGGAGCTGTTTTTT

J gene: TRBJ2-3
clone size: many
V gene: TRBV28
D gene: TRBD1
CDR3 protein: CASSFQGVPYTQYF
CDR3 DNA: TGTGCCAGCAGTTTTCAGGGGGTGCCCTATACGCAGTATTTT

J gene: TRBJ2-7
clone size: few
V gene: TRBV6-1
D gene: TRBD2
CDR3 protein: CASSSSSGGSYKQYF
CDR3 DNA: TGTGCCAGCAGTTCGAGTAGCGGGGGTTCCTACAAGCAGTACTTC